The 10 T cell receptor beta chains given below trace back to one sample, sequenced in a study of T cell responses to AZD1222 COVID-19 vaccine. The table came from immunoSEQ multiplex PCR; TCRdb's copy has only in-frame clones and leaves some out. The data contain about 98,000 clones, 70% to 90% of them singletons. The sequencing here drew on peripheral blood, taken on day 0 of AZD1222 vaccination. The receptor set was obtained from an adult in good health.

The chain links TRBV2 to TRBJ1-2, with 7 bases fitting TRBD1. The germline V gene encodes CDR1 SNHLY and CDR2 FYNNEI. The CDR3 runs 15 residues. The J segment lost 1 base and the V segment lost 4 bases, leaving 6 bases of the junction unmatched. In DNA, the CDR3 is TGTGCCAGCAGTGTCCAGGGGGTGTTTAACTATGGCTACACCTTC. Its translation is CASSVQGVFNYGYTF.

The rearrangement uses TRBV29-1 and TRBJ2-7; 7 positions agree with TRBD2. V shed 4 bases and J 7 bases; nucleotides not matched to a gene: 10. The germline V gene encodes CDR1 SQVTM and CDR2 ANQGSEA. The CDR3 length is 13 residues. This CDR3 reads CSVGSGTIEEQYF. CDR3 coding DNA: TGCAGCGTTGGGTCGGGGACTATTGAAGAGCAGTACTTC.

The chain carries TRBV6-5 and TRBJ1-4; possibly TRBD1 for D (5 bases). V lost 7 bases and J lost 8, with 20 bases in between. In germline, CDR1 is MNHEY, CDR2 SVGAGI. CDR3 size: 15 residues. The CDR3 DNA is TGTGCCAGCAACCTCAATCGGGCAGGGCGGGAAAAACTGTTTTTT. Protein: CASNLNRAGREKLFF.

The chain carries TRBV11-2 and TRBJ2-2; unclear D gene. This CDR3 is built from 14 residues. Trimming stripped 8 bases from V and 3 bases from J, with 13 bases between. Germline V gene data show CDR1 as SGHAT and CDR2 as FQNNGV. CDR3 sequence (DNA): TGTGCCAGCGAACAGCGTGGGGACACCGGGGAGCTGTTTTTT. Protein sequence: CASEQRGDTGELFF. Combining the CDR3 with reference TRBV11-2 and TRBJ2-2 gives the whole variable domain EAGVAQSPRYKIIEKRQSVAFWCNPISGHATLYWYQQILGQGPKLLIQFQNNGVVDDSQLPKDRFSAERLKGVDSTLKIQPAKLEDSAVYLCASEQRGDTGELFFGEGSRLTVL.

This clone occurred once. The V call is TRBV5-1, the J call TRBJ2-1, with TRBD2 identical over 7 bases. CDR3 length: 14 amino acids. V shed 2 bases, J shed 9 bases, and the junction held 8 bases outside the gene matches. CDR1 and CDR2 (germline): SGHRS, YFSETQ. The CDR3 DNA reads as TGCGCCAGCAGCTTAGGCGGGAGTGTTCCTGAGCAGTTCTTC. This sequence encodes CASSLGGSVPEQFF.

The chain recombines TRBV14 with TRBJ2-7, with TRBD1 matching 7 bases. The J segment lost 2 bases and the V segment lost 2 bases, leaving 6 bases of the junction unmatched. The germline V gene has CDR1 SGHDN and CDR2 FVKESK. This CDR3 spans 15 amino acids. The CDR3: CASSQLLDRPYEQYF. In nucleotides, the CDR3 is TGTGCCAGCAGCCAACTTCTGGACAGGCCCTACGAGCAGTACTTC.

Regarding this clone: This same CDR3 is encoded by further DNA sequences in the sample. The chain combines TRBV20-1 with TRBJ1-1; no reliable D call. Trimming shortened V by 3 bases and J by 1 base, and 9 bases separated the two germline ends. The CDR3 has 13 residues. The germline V gene encodes CDR1 DFQATT and CDR2 SNEGSKA (reference sequence). The CDR3 coding sequence is TGCAGTGCTAGTGTTCCAGGGAACACTGAAGCTTTCTTT. It translates to CSASVPGNTEAFF.

The V gene is TRBV5-1, the J gene TRBJ1-3; no clear D gene. The ends were cut back, 4 bases at V and 5 bases at J, with 10 bases in the middle. The length of the CDR3 is 13 residues. Germline V gene lookup returns CDR1 SGHRS and CDR2 YFSETQ. The CDR3 DNA follows: TGCGCCAGCAGCCTCGACGGGAGAAACACCATATATTTT. Translated, it gives CASSLDGRNTIYF. The variable domain in full, completed from reference TRBV5-1 and TRBJ1-3, reads KAGVTQTPRYLIKTRGQQVTLSCSPISGHRSVSWYQQTPGQGLQFLFEYFSETQRNKGNFPGRFSGRQFSNSRSEMNVSTLELGDSALYLCASSLDGRNTIYFGEGSWLTVV.

V and J are TRBV7-2 and TRBJ1-5; possible D gene TRBD1, 5 bases. CDR3 length: 15 residues. The germline CDR1 and CDR2 sequences are SGHTA and FQGNSA. V was trimmed by 1 base and J by 7 bases, leaving 14 bases between them. The chain's CDR3 is CASSLDGRVEQPQHF. DNA for the CDR3: TGTGCCAGCAGCTTAGACGGCAGGGTGGAACAGCCCCAGCATTTT.

This chain joins TRBV28 and TRBJ2-6; 7 bases align to TRBD1. There are 17 residues in the CDR3. Germline CDR1 reads MDHEN; CDR2 reads SYDVKM. Germline trimming cut 4 bases from V and 0 bases from J; bases unmatched to any gene: 6. CDR3 protein: CASSSQTGHSGANVLTF. Written as DNA, the CDR3 is TGTGCCAGCAGTTCTCAGACAGGGCACTCTGGGGCCAACGTCCTGACTTTC.